A single sample gave rise to the 6 T cell receptor beta chains below, sequenced in a study of blood T cell repertoires in COVID-19 (dated by TCRdb to 2020 to 2021). Receptors were amplified or captured by the immunoSEQ multiplex PCR assay. The source is immuneACCESS, and TCRdb retained only in-frame sequences with V and J called. Part of the clones is not carried over; for the studies checked, unresolved V genes explain less than half of this, and the remainder is unexplained. The sample contains 150,000 to 200,000 clones, 90% of them found a single time. The biggest ten clones account for around 0.5% of the sample. The specimen sequenced was peripheral blood. The source of these receptors is a middle-aged man with acute or convalescent COVID-19.

CDR3 residues: CASSLFPGGETQYF. The CDR3 region has the DNA TGTGCCAGCAGCTTATTCCCGGGCGGGGAGACCCAGTACTTC. The chain recombines TRBV7-9 with TRBJ2-5; D is possibly TRBD2 (5 bases). This CDR3 region has 14 residues. V dropped 2 bases and J dropped 5 bases, with 12 bases sitting between them. Germline CDR1 and CDR2: SEHNR and FQNEAQ (reference sequence).

This sequence joins TRBV5-1 and TRBJ2-1; no clear D. Germline V lookup: CDR1 SGHRS, CDR2 YFSETQ. The V and J ends lost 1 base and 8 bases respectively, with 4 bases between them. The CDR3 has 11 residues. The CDR3 spells CASSLSHEQFF. The CDR3 coding sequence is TGCGCCAGCAGCTTGTCTCATGAGCAGTTCTTC.

J is TRBJ2-2 and V is TRBV19; 8 bases match TRBD1. The CDR3 runs to 15 residues. V lost 5 bases and J lost 1; bases outside the gene matches: 3. The germline CDR1 and CDR2 sequences are LNHDA and SQIVND (reference sequence). CDR3 loop: CASSSDRVNTGELFF. The CDR3, as DNA: TGTGCCAGTAGTTCGGACAGGGTGAACACCGGGGAGCTGTTTTTT.

This chain connects TRBV7-8 to TRBJ2-1, with D possibly matching TRBD2 (5 bases). This CDR3 has 15 amino acids. The V gene lost 5 bases and the J gene lost 5 bases, with 16 bases spanning the gap. CDR1 SGHVS and CDR2 FQNEAQ come from the germline V gene. In nucleotides, the CDR3 is TGTGCCAGCAGCCCTCCCGGAGCGGCACACAATGAGCAGTTCTTC. The encoded protein is CASSPPGAAHNEQFF.

The table lists this clone with a few counts. CDR3 residues: CASNRGYQPQHF. The DNA of the CDR3 is TGTGCCAGCAACAGGGGTTACCAGCCCCAGCATTTT. This rearrangement joins TRBV2 to TRBJ1-5; 7 bases line up with TRBD1. From germline, CDR1 is SNHLY and CDR2 FYNNEI. CDR3 length: 12 residues. The V gene end was trimmed by 7 bases and the J gene end by 7 bases; junction bases not matched to a gene: 4. Filled out from reference TRBV2 and TRBJ1-5, the complete variable domain reads EPEVTQTPSHQVTQMGQEVILRCVPISNHLYFYWYRQILGQKVEFLVSFYNNEISEKSEIFDDQFSVERPDGSNFTLKIRSTKLEDSAMYFCASNRGYQPQHFGDGTRLSIL.

The rearrangement joins TRBV2 to TRBJ2-7, with D perhaps TRBD2 (6 bases). The germline V and J ends were trimmed by 7 bases and 3 bases, with 16 bases remaining between them. Germline V gene lookup returns CDR1 SNHLY and CDR2 FYNNEI. The CDR3 covers 14 residues. CDR3 loop: CASTSPMGGYEQYV. The CDR3 DNA is TGTGCCAGCACCTCTCCGATGGGGGGCTACGAGCAGTACGTC.